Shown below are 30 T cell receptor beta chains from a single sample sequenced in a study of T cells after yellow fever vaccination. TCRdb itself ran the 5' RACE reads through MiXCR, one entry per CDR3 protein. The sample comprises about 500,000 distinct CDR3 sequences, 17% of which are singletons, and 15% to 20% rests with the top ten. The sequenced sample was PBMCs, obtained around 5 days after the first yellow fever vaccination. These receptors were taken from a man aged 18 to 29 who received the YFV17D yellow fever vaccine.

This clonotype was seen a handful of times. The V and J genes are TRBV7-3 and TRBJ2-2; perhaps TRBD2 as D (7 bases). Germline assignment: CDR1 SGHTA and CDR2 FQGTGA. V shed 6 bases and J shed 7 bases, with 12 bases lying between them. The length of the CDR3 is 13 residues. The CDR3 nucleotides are TGTGCCAGCAGGAGAGGGGGGGACGGGGAGCTGTTTTTT. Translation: CASRRGGDGELFF. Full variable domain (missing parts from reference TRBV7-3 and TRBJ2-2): GAGVSQTPSNKVTEKGKYVELRCDPISGHTALYWYRQSLGQGPEFLIYFQGTGAADDSGLPNDRFFAVRPEGSVSTLKIQRTERGDSAVYLCASRRGGDGELFFGEGSRLTVL.

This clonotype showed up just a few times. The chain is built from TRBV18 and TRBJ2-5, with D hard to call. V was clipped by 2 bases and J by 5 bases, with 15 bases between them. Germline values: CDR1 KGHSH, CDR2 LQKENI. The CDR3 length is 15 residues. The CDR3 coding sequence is TGTGCCAGCTCACCAATCAGCAGACCCCCCGAGACCCAGTACTTC. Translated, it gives CASSPISRPPETQYF.

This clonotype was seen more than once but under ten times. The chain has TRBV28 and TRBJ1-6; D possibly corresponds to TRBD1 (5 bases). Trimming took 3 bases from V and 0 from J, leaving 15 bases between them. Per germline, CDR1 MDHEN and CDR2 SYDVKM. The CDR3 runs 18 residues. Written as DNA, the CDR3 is TGTGCCAGCAGTTTGTGGACATCTGAGAGCTCCTATAATTCACCCCTCCACTTT. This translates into CASSLWTSESSYNSPLHF.

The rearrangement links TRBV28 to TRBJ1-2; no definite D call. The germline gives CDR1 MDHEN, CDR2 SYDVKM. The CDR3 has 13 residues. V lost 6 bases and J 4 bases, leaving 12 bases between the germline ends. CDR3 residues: CASSFPAVYGYTF. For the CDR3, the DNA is TGTGCCAGCAGCTTTCCAGCCGTCTATGGCTACACCTTC.

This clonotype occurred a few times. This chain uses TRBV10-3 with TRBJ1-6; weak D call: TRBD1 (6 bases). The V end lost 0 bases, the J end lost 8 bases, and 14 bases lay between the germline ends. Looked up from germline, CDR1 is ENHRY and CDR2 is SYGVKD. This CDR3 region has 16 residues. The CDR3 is CAISESTGAGDSPLHF. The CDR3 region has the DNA TGTGCCATCAGTGAGTCGACGGGGGCCGGGGATTCACCCCTCCACTTT.

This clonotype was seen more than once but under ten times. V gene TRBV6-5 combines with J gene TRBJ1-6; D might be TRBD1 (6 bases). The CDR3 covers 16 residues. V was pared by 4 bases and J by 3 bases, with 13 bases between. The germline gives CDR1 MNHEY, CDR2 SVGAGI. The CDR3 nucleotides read TGTGCCAGCAGTTCCCTCGGGGGCAGCTATAATTCACCCCTCCACTTT. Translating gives CASSSLGGSYNSPLHF.

CDR3 loop: CASSLSGTPQETQYF. The CDR3 region has the DNA TGCGCCAGCAGCTTATCCGGGACACCTCAAGAGACCCAGTACTTC. This sequence joins TRBV5-1 and TRBJ2-5; D possibly corresponds to TRBD1 (6 bases). CDR3 length: 15 residues. Trimming took off 2 bases at V and 2 bases at J, with 13 bases between the two ends. Per the germline V gene, CDR1 is SGHRS and CDR2 is YFSETQ.

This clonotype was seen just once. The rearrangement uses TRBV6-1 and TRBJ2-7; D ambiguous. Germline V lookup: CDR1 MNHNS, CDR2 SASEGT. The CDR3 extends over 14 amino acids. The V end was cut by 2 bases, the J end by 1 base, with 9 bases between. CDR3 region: CASSEIVQSYEQYF. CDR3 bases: TGTGCCAGCAGTGAAATCGTACAGTCCTACGAGCAGTACTTC.

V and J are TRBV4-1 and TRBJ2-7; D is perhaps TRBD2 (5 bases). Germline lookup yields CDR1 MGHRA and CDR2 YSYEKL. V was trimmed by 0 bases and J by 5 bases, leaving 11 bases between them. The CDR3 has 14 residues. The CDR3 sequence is CASSQEGGSNEQYF. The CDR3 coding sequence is TGCGCCAGCAGCCAAGAAGGCGGGTCCAACGAGCAGTACTTC.

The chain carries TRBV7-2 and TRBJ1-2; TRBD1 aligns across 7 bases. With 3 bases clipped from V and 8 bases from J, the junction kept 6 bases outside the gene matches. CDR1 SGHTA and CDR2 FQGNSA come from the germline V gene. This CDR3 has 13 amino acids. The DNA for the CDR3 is TGTGCCAGCAGCTTGCTACAGGGGATAGGCTACACCTTC. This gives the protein CASSLLQGIGYTF.

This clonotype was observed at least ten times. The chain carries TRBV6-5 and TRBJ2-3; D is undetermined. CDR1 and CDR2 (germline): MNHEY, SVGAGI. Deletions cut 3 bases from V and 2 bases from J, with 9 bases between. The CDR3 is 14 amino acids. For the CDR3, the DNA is TGTGCCAGCAGTTATCAGTGGGACACAGATACGCAGTATTTT. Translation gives CASSYQWDTDTQYF.

The CDR3 DNA is TGTGCCAGCAGCTTAACCAGGGGGGGTGGCTACACCTTC. It encodes CASSLTRGGGYTF. The gene calls are TRBV7-2 and TRBJ1-2, with 7 bases matching TRBD1. This CDR3 contains 13 residues. J was trimmed by 7 bases and V by 2 bases; bases with no gene match: 4. The germline CDR1 and CDR2 sequences are SGHTA and FQGNSA.

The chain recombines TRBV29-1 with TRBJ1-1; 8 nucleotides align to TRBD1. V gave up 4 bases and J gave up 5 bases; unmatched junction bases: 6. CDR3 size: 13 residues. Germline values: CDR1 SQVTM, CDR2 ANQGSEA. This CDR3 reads CSVGGRGLTEAFF. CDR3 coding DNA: TGCAGCGTTGGCGGCAGGGGGCTAACTGAAGCTTTCTTT. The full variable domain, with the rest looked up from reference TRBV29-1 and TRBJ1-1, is SAVISQKPSRDICQRGTSLTIQCQVDSQVTMMFWYRQQPGQSLTLIATANQGSEATYESGFVIDKFPISRPNLTFSTLTVSNMSPEDSSIYLCSVGGRGLTEAFFGQGTRLTVV.

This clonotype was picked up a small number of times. The CDR3 DNA is TGCAGTGCTAGCCTAGCCCCACCCCGGGAGACCCAGTACTTC. Protein product: CSASLAPPRETQYF. The chain recombines TRBV20-1 with TRBJ2-5; D is possibly TRBD2 (5 bases). Germline CDR1 and CDR2: DFQATT and SNEGSKA (reference sequence). Between the trimmed V and J ends, which lost 3 bases and 5 bases, there was a span of 16 bases. This CDR3 has 14 amino acids.

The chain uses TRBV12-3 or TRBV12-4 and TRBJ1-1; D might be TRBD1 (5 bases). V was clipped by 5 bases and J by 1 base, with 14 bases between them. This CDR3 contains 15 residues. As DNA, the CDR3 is TGTGCCAGCAGTCCCCCCGGGACGGCGAACACTGAAGCTTTCTTT. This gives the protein CASSPPGTANTEAFF.

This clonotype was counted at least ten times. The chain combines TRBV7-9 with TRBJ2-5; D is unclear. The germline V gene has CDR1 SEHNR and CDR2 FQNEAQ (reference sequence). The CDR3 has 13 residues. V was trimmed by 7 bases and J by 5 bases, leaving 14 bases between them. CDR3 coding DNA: TGTGCCAGCACCGACCTTTGGGCGGAGACCCAGTACTTC. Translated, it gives CASTDLWAETQYF.

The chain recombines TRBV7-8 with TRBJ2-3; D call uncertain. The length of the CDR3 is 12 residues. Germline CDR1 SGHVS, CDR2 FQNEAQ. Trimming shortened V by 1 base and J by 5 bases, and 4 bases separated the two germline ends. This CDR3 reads CASSLGKDTQYF. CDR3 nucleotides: TGTGCCAGCAGCTTAGGAAAAGATACGCAGTATTTT.

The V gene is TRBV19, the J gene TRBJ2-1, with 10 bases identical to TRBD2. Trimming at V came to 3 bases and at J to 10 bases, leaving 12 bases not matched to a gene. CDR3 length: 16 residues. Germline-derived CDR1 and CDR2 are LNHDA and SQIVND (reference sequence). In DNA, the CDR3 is TGTGCCAGTAGTATCGGAGGAGCGGGGGGGCCGGAAGAGCAGTTCTTC. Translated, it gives CASSIGGAGGPEEQFF.

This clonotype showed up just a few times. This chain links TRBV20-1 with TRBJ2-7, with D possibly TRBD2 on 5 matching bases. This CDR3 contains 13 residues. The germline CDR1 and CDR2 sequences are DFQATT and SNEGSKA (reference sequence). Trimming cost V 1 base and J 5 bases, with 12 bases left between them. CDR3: CSARGATGNEQYV. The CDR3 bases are TGCAGTGCTAGAGGTGCAACGGGGAACGAGCAGTACGTC.

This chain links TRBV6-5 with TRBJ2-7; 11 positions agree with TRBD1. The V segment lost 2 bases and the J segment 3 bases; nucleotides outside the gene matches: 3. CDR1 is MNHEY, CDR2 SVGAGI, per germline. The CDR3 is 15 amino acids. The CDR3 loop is CASSYAGTGGYEQYF. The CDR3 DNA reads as TGTGCCAGCAGTTACGCCGGGACAGGGGGCTACGAGCAGTACTTC.

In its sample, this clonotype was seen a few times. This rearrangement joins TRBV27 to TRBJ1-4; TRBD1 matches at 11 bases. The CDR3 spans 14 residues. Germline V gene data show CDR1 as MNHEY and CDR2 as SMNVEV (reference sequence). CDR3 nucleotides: TGTGCAATTCCGGGACAGGGGGGTAATGAAAAACTGTTTTTT. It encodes CAIPGQGGNEKLFF.

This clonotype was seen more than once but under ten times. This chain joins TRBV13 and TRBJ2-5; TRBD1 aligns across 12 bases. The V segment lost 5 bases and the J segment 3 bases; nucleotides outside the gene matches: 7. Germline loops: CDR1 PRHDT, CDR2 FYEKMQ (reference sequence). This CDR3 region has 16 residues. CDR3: CASSNRDRGQEETQYF. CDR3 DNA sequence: TGTGCCAGCAGCAACCGGGACAGGGGGCAAGAAGAGACCCAGTACTTC. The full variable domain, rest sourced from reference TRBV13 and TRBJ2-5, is AAGVIQSPRHLIKEKRETATLKCYPIPRHDTVYWYQQGPGQDPQFLISFYEKMQSDKGSIPDRFSAQQFSDYHSELNMSSLELGDSALYFCASSNRDRGQEETQYFGPGTRLLVL.

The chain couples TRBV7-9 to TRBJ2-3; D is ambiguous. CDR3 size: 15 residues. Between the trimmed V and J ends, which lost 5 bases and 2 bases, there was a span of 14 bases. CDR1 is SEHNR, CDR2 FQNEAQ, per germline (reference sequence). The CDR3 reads CASSTTQNYTDTQYF. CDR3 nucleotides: TGTGCCAGCAGCACCACTCAGAATTACACAGATACGCAGTATTTT. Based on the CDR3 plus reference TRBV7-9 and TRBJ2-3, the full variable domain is DTGVSQNPRHKITKRGQNVTFRCDPISEHNRLYWYRQTLGQGPEFLTYFQNEAQLEKSRLLSDRFSAERPKGSFSTLEIQRTEQGDSAMYLCASSTTQNYTDTQYFGPGTRLTVL.

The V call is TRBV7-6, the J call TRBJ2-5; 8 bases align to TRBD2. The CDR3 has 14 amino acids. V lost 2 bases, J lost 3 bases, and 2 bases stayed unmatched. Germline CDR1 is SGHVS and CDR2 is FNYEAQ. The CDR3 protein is CASSLQLAEETQYF. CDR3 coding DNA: TGTGCCAGCAGCTTACAACTAGCGGAAGAGACCCAGTACTTC.

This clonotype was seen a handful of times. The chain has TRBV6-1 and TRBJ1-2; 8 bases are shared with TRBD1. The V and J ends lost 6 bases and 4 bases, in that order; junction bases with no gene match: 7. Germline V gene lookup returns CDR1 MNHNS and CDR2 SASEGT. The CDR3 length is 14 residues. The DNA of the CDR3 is TGTGCCAGCAGCCCGGACAGGGCAGGCTATGGCTACACCTTC. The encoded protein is CASSPDRAGYGYTF.

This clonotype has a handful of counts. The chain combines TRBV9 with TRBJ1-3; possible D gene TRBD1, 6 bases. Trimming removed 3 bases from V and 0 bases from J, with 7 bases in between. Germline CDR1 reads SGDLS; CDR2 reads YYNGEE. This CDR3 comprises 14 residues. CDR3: CASSEQGSGNTIYF. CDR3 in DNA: TGTGCCAGCAGCGAACAGGGCTCTGGAAACACCATATATTTT.

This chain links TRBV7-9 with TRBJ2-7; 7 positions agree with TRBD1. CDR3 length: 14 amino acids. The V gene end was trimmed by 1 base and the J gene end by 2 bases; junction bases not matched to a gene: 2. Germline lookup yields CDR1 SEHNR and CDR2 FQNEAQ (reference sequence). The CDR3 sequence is CASSLEGAPYEQYF. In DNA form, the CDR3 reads TGTGCCAGCAGCTTAGAGGGGGCCCCCTACGAGCAGTACTTC.

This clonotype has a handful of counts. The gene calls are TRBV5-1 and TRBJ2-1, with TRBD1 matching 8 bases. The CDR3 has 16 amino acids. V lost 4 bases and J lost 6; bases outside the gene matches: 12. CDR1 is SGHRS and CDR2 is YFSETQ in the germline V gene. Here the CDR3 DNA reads TGCGCCAGCAGCGGAGCAGGGGGCCAGGTCTTCAATGAGCAGTTCTTC. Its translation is CASSGAGGQVFNEQFF. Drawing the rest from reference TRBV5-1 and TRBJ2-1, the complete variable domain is KAGVTQTPRYLIKTRGQQVTLSCSPISGHRSVSWYQQTPGQGLQFLFEYFSETQRNKGNFPGRFSGRQFSNSRSEMNVSTLELGDSALYLCASSGAGGQVFNEQFFGPGTRLTVL.

CDR3 residues: CASSLTYRRGLPYNEQFF. The CDR3 DNA is TGTGCCAGCAGCTTAACGTATAGGAGGGGATTACCCTACAATGAGCAGTTCTTC. The V and J genes are TRBV11-1 and TRBJ2-1, with D possibly being TRBD2 (6 bases). V lost 2 bases and J lost 2, with 19 bases in between. Germline V CDR1 and CDR2: SGHAT, FQDESV (reference sequence). This CDR3 spans 18 amino acids.

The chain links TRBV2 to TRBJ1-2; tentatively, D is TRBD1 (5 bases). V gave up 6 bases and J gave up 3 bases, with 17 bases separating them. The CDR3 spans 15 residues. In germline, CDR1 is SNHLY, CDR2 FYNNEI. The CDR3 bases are TGTGCCAGCAGGAGGGGAGGGTCCCTAGACTATGGCTACACCTTC. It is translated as CASRRGGSLDYGYTF.